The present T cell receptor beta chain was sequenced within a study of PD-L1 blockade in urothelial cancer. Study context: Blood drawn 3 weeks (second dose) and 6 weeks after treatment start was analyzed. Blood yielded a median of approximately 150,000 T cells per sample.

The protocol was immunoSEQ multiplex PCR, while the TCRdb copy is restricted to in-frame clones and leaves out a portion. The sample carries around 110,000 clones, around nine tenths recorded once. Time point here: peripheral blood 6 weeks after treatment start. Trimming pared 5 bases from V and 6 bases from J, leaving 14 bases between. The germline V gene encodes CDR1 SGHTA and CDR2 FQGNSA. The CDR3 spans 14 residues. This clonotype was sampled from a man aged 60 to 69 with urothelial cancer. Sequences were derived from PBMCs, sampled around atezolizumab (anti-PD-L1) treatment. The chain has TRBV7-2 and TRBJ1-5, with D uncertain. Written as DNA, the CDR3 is TGTGCCAGCAGCCCCGGCCCACCGGGTCAGCCCCAGCATTTT. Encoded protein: CASSPGPPGQPQHF.